The 5 T cell receptor beta chains listed next were all sequenced from one sample in a study of technical replicates of blood from a few donors. Data came from immunoSEQ multiplex PCR; TCRdb stores just in-frame clones and leaves some out. The sample consists of around 98,000 clones, almost 96% of them appearing once. Sequencing was carried out using T cells isolated from PBMCs. The origin of the receptors is a human donor in good health.

The rearrangement uses TRBV4-1 and TRBJ1-2; 7 bases fit TRBD1. Germline CDR1 MGHRA, CDR2 YSYEKL. V lost 8 bases to trimming and J lost 7 bases; unmatched junction nucleotides: 16. This CDR3 contains 15 residues. The CDR3 DNA reads TGCGCCAGCGCTCAAGCCACAGGGGCCGTATTTGGCTACACCTTC. As protein: CASAQATGAVFGYTF.

The chain has TRBV18 and TRBJ2-1, with 9 bases fitting TRBD2. The CDR3 has 17 residues. Per germline, CDR1 KGHSH and CDR2 LQKENI. J gave up 3 bases and V 3 bases, and 9 bases lay outside the gene matches. In nucleotides, the CDR3 is TGTGCCAGCTCACCCCCTAATAGCGGGAGATTCTACAATGAGCAGTTCTTC. It specifies CASSPPNSGRFYNEQFF.

The genes are TRBV9 and TRBJ2-3; TRBD2 agrees at 8 bases. Losses at the gene ends were 4 bases for V and 1 base for J; bases not matched to a gene: 8. The CDR3 runs 16 residues. CDR1 and CDR2 (germline): SGDLS, YYNGEE. The chain's CDR3 is CASSSRSSGGTDTQYF. The DNA for the CDR3 is TGTGCCAGCAGCTCCCGGAGTAGCGGGGGCACAGATACGCAGTATTTT.

V is TRBV28 and J is TRBJ1-2; no firm D call. V was pared by 8 bases and J by 2 bases, with 9 bases between. CDR1 and CDR2 (germline): MDHEN, SYDVKM. This CDR3 contains 12 residues. CDR3 protein: CASGRANYGYTF. The CDR3 nucleotides are TGTGCCAGCGGGAGGGCAAACTATGGCTACACCTTC.

The V and J genes are TRBV28 and TRBJ1-5; weak D call: TRBD1 (6 bases). The CDR3 sequence is 14 residues long. Trimming shortened V by 7 bases and J by 3 bases, and 13 bases separated the two germline ends. Germline V gene sequence: CDR1 MDHEN, CDR2 SYDVKM. The CDR3 spells CASMSGGANQPQHF. Here the CDR3 DNA reads TGTGCCAGCATGTCCGGGGGGGCCAATCAGCCCCAGCATTTT.